A single sample gave rise to the 2 T cell receptor beta chains below, sequenced in a study of T cells in localized non-small cell lung cancer. Assay used: immunoSEQ multiplex PCR; TCRdb lists only in-frame clones, some missing. The table includes around 50,000 clones, about 87% detected once. This material consisted of PBMCs, taken before any cancer treatment. Receptors were obtained from a female donor with stage II lung adenocarcinoma.

The J gene is TRBJ2-7, the V gene TRBV5-6; 7 bases are shared with TRBD1. V lost 5 bases to trimming and J lost 0 bases; unmatched junction nucleotides: 11. In germline, CDR1 is SGHDT, CDR2 YYEEEE. This CDR3 is built from 16 residues. CDR3 amino acids: CASSLRTGQHSYEQYF. The CDR3 DNA sequence: TGTGCCAGCAGTTTGAGGACGGGACAGCACTCCTACGAGCAGTACTTC.

This chain links TRBV19 with TRBJ1-1; no reliable D call. The CDR3 length is 15 residues. Germline CDR1 LNHDA, CDR2 SQIVND (reference sequence). Trimming pared 2 bases from V and 4 bases from J, leaving 14 bases between. The CDR3: CASSISVATVTEAFF. For the CDR3, the DNA is TGTGCCAGTAGTATATCCGTGGCCACCGTCACTGAAGCTTTCTTT.